The next 30 T cell receptor beta chains were all read from a single sample in a study of blood T cells in healthy people across ages. A J-beta primer mix and a sample-barcoded 5' primer were used in a second PCR of roughly 6 to 12 cycles. TCRdb re-analysed the 5' RACE reads in MiXCR, keeping a single row per CDR3 protein. The sample carries approximately 1.5 million distinct CDR3 sequences, 42% recorded once. Sequenced sample: blood. The receptors here all came from a young woman in good health.

This clonotype was counted only a few times. The V gene is TRBV29-1, the J gene TRBJ1-2; D not resolved. Germline CDR1 reads SQVTM; CDR2 reads ANQGSEA. The V and J ends lost 5 bases and 1 base respectively, with 11 bases between them. The CDR3 covers 13 residues. This chain's CDR3 is CSVREAHNYGYTF. CDR3 bases: TGCAGCGTTCGAGAAGCTCATAACTATGGCTACACCTTC.

The rearrangement uses TRBV20-1 and TRBJ2-7, with 10 nucleotides matching TRBD2. V lost 3 bases and J lost 3; bases outside the gene matches: 2. The CDR3 consists of 13 residues. Per the germline V gene, CDR1 is DFQATT and CDR2 is SNEGSKA (reference sequence). The CDR3 loop is CSASTSGVYEQYF. CDR3 DNA sequence: TGCAGTGCTAGTACTAGCGGGGTCTACGAGCAGTACTTC.

This rearrangement joins TRBV20-1 to TRBJ2-2, with a possible D match to TRBD1 (5 bases). The V end lost 0 bases, the J end lost 1 base, and 12 bases lay between the germline ends. The CDR3 totals 16 residues. The V gene's germline CDR1 is DFQATT and CDR2 SNEGSKA (reference sequence). The CDR3 loop is CSARDPQGQNTGELFF. DNA of the CDR3: TGCAGTGCTAGAGATCCTCAGGGCCAGAACACCGGGGAGCTGTTTTTT.

This rearrangement joins TRBV20-1 to TRBJ1-5, with D hard to call. The CDR3 loop spans 12 amino acids. Germline V gives CDR1 DFQATT, CDR2 SNEGSKA (reference sequence). The V end was cut by 6 bases, the J end by 6 bases, with 12 bases between. The CDR3 coding sequence is TGCAGTGCCGCTAAGAGCGCTCAGCCCCAGCATTTT. It translates to CSAAKSAQPQHF.

This clonotype was seen repeatedly, ten times or more. The V and J genes are TRBV29-1 and TRBJ2-3, with D unresolved. Germline V gene data show CDR1 as SQVTM and CDR2 as ANQGSEA. The CDR3 contains 12 residues. V lost 1 base and J lost 4, with 6 bases in between. The CDR3 protein is CSVEARPDTQYF. CDR3 coding DNA: TGCAGCGTTGAAGCGCGACCAGATACGCAGTATTTT.

This chain links TRBV12-3 or TRBV12-4 with TRBJ1-4; no definite D call. Between the trimmed V and J ends, which lost 2 bases and 0 bases, there was a span of 19 bases. There are 19 residues in the CDR3. This CDR3 is CASSLSSRFLPATNEKLFF. For the CDR3, the DNA is TGTGCCAGCAGTTTAAGTTCCAGGTTTCTCCCGGCAACTAATGAAAAACTGTTTTTT.

This CDR3 reads CASSRDNRDRINYGYTF. CDR3 DNA sequence: TGTGCCAGCAGCCGAGATAACCGGGACAGGATCAACTATGGCTACACCTTC. The genes are TRBV14 and TRBJ1-2; TRBD1 matches 8 bases. The CDR3 is 17 amino acids. With V trimmed by 4 bases and J by 2 bases, 12 bases remained unmatched. The V gene's germline CDR1 is SGHDN and CDR2 FVKESK.

This chain links TRBV24-1 with TRBJ2-5, with a tentative D call TRBD1 (6 bases). Trimming pared 2 bases from V and 1 base from J, leaving 10 bases between. Germline-derived CDR1 and CDR2 are KGHDR and SFDVKD. The CDR3 has 15 residues. This chain's CDR3 is CATSDSGEFQETQYF. CDR3 DNA: TGTGCCACCAGTGATTCAGGGGAGTTCCAAGAGACCCAGTACTTC.

The V and J genes are TRBV7-9 and TRBJ1-2; D is unclear. The CDR3 totals 16 residues. The V and J ends lost 3 bases and 6 bases respectively, with 20 bases between them. Germline values: CDR1 SEHNR, CDR2 FQNEAQ (reference sequence). The CDR3 sequence is CASSFTVTGPHDGYTF. The CDR3 coding sequence is TGTGCCAGCAGCTTCACAGTGACCGGCCCCCACGATGGCTACACCTTC. Filled out from reference TRBV7-9 and TRBJ1-2, the complete variable domain reads DTGVSQNPRHKITKRGQNVTFRCDPISEHNRLYWYRQTLGQGPEFLTYFQNEAQLEKSRLLSDRFSAERPKGSFSTLEIQRTEQGDSAMYLCASSFTVTGPHDGYTFGSGTRLTVV.

The chain has TRBV4-3 and TRBJ1-2, with TRBD1 matching 7 bases. The CDR3 consists of 16 residues. The germline CDR1 and CDR2 sequences are LGHNA and YSLEER. V shed 0 bases, J shed 4 bases, and the junction held 8 bases outside the gene matches. The CDR3 sequence: CASSQEKTGFSYGYTF. For the CDR3, the DNA is TGCGCCAGCAGCCAAGAAAAGACAGGGTTTTCCTATGGCTACACCTTC.

The gene calls are TRBV2 and TRBJ1-2; TRBD1 aligns across 8 bases. CDR1 is SNHLY, CDR2 FYNNEI, per germline. The ends lost 1 base at V and 8 bases at J; junction bases unmatched: 6. The CDR3 is 14 residues long. The CDR3 DNA reads TGTGCCAGCAGTGAAGGGACAGGGATTTGGGGCTACACCTTC. Amino acid sequence: CASSEGTGIWGYTF.

The sample holds a few counts of this clonotype. The chain links TRBV4-1 to TRBJ1-2; D remains unclear. Per the germline V gene, CDR1 is MGHRA and CDR2 is YSYEKL. CDR3 length: 12 amino acids. The V and J ends lost 6 bases and 5 bases respectively, with 10 bases between them. The CDR3 coding sequence is TGCGCCAGCAGGGAGGCGGGGTATGGCTACACCTTC. Residues: CASREAGYGYTF.

The chain employs TRBV2 and TRBJ2-5; D uncertain. Trimming pared 3 bases from V and 5 bases from J, leaving 4 bases between. The CDR3 has 11 residues. In germline, CDR1 is SNHLY, CDR2 FYNNEI. CDR3 bases: TGTGCCAGCAGTGACCCCGAGACCCAGTACTTC. As protein: CASSDPETQYF.

The chain uses TRBV11-2 and TRBJ2-1; D is perhaps TRBD1 (6 bases). Germline lookup yields CDR1 SGHAT and CDR2 FQNNGV. This CDR3 comprises 15 residues. Trimming shortened V by 5 bases and J by 1 base, and 12 bases separated the two germline ends. The chain's CDR3 is CASSRNRVSYNEQFF. The CDR3 region has the DNA TGTGCCAGCAGCCGGAACAGGGTGTCCTACAATGAGCAGTTCTTC.

J is TRBJ2-1 and V is TRBV12-5, with 10 bases fitting TRBD2. The V gene end was trimmed by 5 bases and the J gene end by 0 bases; junction bases not matched to a gene: 10. The CDR3 is 18 amino acids. In germline, CDR1 is LGHNT, CDR2 FRNRAP. CDR3 region: CASGLRGLAETSYNEQFF. CDR3 sequence (DNA): TGTGCTAGTGGTCTTCGCGGACTAGCGGAGACCTCCTACAATGAGCAGTTCTTC.

This rearrangement joins TRBV20-1 to TRBJ2-5; 12 bases match TRBD2. This CDR3 has 16 amino acids. Per germline, CDR1 DFQATT and CDR2 SNEGSKA (reference sequence). V dropped 3 bases and J dropped 4; count of bases not matched to a gene: 9. This CDR3 reads CSARTSGGPTPETQYF. CDR3 coding DNA: TGCAGTGCTAGGACTAGCGGGGGCCCCACCCCAGAGACCCAGTACTTC.

This clonotype was counted between two and nine times. This sequence joins TRBV7-6 and TRBJ1-2; D is ambiguous. V lost 5 bases to trimming and J lost 5 bases, with 12 bases between them. The length of the CDR3 is 13 residues. Per the germline V gene, CDR1 is SGHVS and CDR2 is FNYEAQ. CDR3 in DNA: TGTGCCAGCAGCCCCAATTTGATATATGGCTACACCTTC. Encoded protein: CASSPNLIYGYTF.

This clonotype was seen a handful of times. V is TRBV27 and J is TRBJ1-5; 11 bases align to TRBD1. The CDR3 sequence is 17 residues long. Trimming removed 3 bases from V and 1 base from J; junction bases left unmatched: 5. The germline V gene has CDR1 MNHEY and CDR2 SMNVEV (reference sequence). CDR3 sequence (DNA): TGTGCCAGCAGTTTCGTCGGACAGGGGGCCAGCAATCAGCCCCAGCATTTT. Translating gives CASSFVGQGASNQPQHF.

The V gene is TRBV27, the J gene TRBJ2-1, with 12 nucleotides matching TRBD2. CDR3 length: 15 amino acids. Germline trimming cut 2 bases from V and 10 bases from J; bases unmatched to any gene: 6. The germline V gene has CDR1 MNHEY and CDR2 SMNVEV (reference sequence). The CDR3 DNA reads as TGTGCCAGCAGTTTAACGACTAGCGGGAGTTTAGAGCAGTTCTTC. Protein product: CASSLTTSGSLEQFF.

The gene calls are TRBV27 and TRBJ2-7; D is possibly TRBD1 or TRBD2 (5 bases each). Germline assignment: CDR1 MNHEY and CDR2 SMNVEV (reference sequence). Trimming took 2 bases from V and 1 from J, leaving 12 bases between them. The CDR3 runs to 15 residues. In nucleotides, the CDR3 is TGTGCCAGCAGTTTAAAATCCTGGGGGTCCTACGAGCAGTACTTC. Translating it yields CASSLKSWGSYEQYF.

The chain is built from TRBV12-3 or TRBV12-4 and TRBJ1-2; D is uncertain. CDR3 length: 12 residues. V lost 1 base and J 8 bases, leaving 8 bases between the germline ends. For the CDR3, the DNA is TGTGCCAGCAGTTTAGGATCTTGGGGCTACACCTTC. Translation: CASSLGSWGYTF.

The chain has TRBV20-1 and TRBJ1-6, with D perhaps TRBD1 (5 bases). Germline values: CDR1 DFQATT, CDR2 SNEGSKA (reference sequence). Between the trimmed V and J ends, which lost 0 bases and 5 bases, there was a span of 17 bases. CDR3 length: 17 residues. CDR3 amino acids: CSARDQKGLTHNSPLHF. The CDR3 DNA reads as TGCAGTGCTAGAGATCAAAAGGGGTTGACCCATAATTCACCCCTCCACTTT.

V usage is TRBV12-3 or TRBV12-4 and J usage is TRBJ2-1; TRBD2 might be the D (5 bases). The V end lost 6 bases, the J end lost 7 bases, and 13 bases lay between the germline ends. CDR3 length: 13 amino acids. CDR3 residues: CASRGAAENEQFF. The CDR3 DNA follows: TGTGCCAGCAGGGGAGCGGCAGAGAATGAGCAGTTCTTC.

The V and J genes are TRBV5-1 and TRBJ2-5; either TRBD1 or TRBD2 may fit D (5 bases each). CDR3 length: 14 amino acids. The V end lost 0 bases, the J end lost 11 bases, and 17 bases lay between the germline ends. Per germline, CDR1 SGHRS and CDR2 YFSETQ. The CDR3 coding sequence is TGCGCCAGCAGCTTGGCCGGGTGGGGGAATGAGCAGTACTTC. This translates into CASSLAGWGNEQYF.

CDR3 DNA sequence: TGCAGTGCATCGGGACGGCTTAACAATGAGCAGTTCTTC. Translating it yields CSASGRLNNEQFF. V and J are TRBV20-1 and TRBJ2-1; D may be TRBD1 or TRBD2 (5 bases each). The germline V gene encodes CDR1 DFQATT and CDR2 SNEGSKA (reference sequence). This CDR3 spans 13 amino acids. Trimming cost V 6 bases and J 5 bases, with 14 bases left between them.

To note about this clonotype: The junction does not match germline at one end; this may be a read error. This chain connects TRBV20-1 to TRBJ1-1; D uncertain. There are 14 residues in the CDR3. Germline V gene data show CDR1 as DFQATT and CDR2 as SNEGSKA (reference sequence). For the CDR3, the DNA is TGCAGTGCTAGAGTAGGCGATTGGTACACTGAAGTTTTCTTT. Translating gives CSARVGDWYTEVFF.

In its sample, this clonotype was seen a few times. This chain joins TRBV21-1 and TRBJ2-7; the table's D call TRBD1 went unverified against the DNA. TRBV21-1 is noted as a pseudogene. The CDR3 sequence is 13 residues long. The CDR3 sequence: CASSKATGREQYF. CDR3 DNA: TGTGCCAGCAGCAAAGCGACCGGGCGCGAGCAGTACTTC.

This clonotype has only a few counts. The chain links TRBV7-9 to TRBJ2-3; D ambiguous. The germline V gene encodes CDR1 SEHNR and CDR2 FQNEAQ (reference sequence). The germline V and J ends were trimmed by 0 bases and 0 bases, with 7 bases remaining between them. The CDR3 totals 15 residues. This CDR3 is CASSLARSSTDTQYF. The CDR3 region has the DNA TGTGCCAGCAGCTTAGCGAGGTCTAGCACAGATACGCAGTATTTT. The variable domain in full, completed from reference TRBV7-9 and TRBJ2-3, reads DTGVSQNPRHKITKRGQNVTFRCDPISEHNRLYWYRQTLGQGPEFLTYFQNEAQLEKSRLLSDRFSAERPKGSFSTLEIQRTEQGDSAMYLCASSLARSSTDTQYFGPGTRLTVL.

The V and J genes are TRBV7-3 and TRBJ2-3, with 11 bases identical to TRBD2. The CDR3 covers 14 residues. Trimming removed 5 bases from V and 6 bases from J; junction bases left unmatched: 4. CDR1 is SGHTA and CDR2 is FQGTGA in the germline V gene. The CDR3 loop reads CASSLAGGYDTQYF. The CDR3 DNA follows: TGTGCCAGCAGCCTAGCGGGAGGTTATGATACGCAGTATTTT.

The gene calls are TRBV6-2 or TRBV6-3 and TRBJ2-3; 13 nucleotides align to TRBD2. The CDR3 loop spans 15 amino acids. CDR1 and CDR2 from the germline V gene are MNHEY and SVGEGT. The V and J ends lost 7 bases and 6 bases, in that order; junction bases with no gene match: 7. The CDR3 loop is CASIRRGLAGDTQYF. The CDR3 DNA reads TGTGCCAGCATTCGTCGGGGACTAGCGGGGGATACGCAGTATTTT.